This is a list of T cell receptor beta chains from one sample in a study of OX40 agonist ivuxolimab in advanced cancers. Sequenced by immunoSEQ multiplex PCR; TCRdb stores in-frame clones only, minus some. Of 41,000 or so clones in the sample, approximately 80% were seen once. The specimen was CD4+ or CD8+ T cells sorted from blood, collected in a trial of the OX40 agonist ivuxolimab. The receptors were sampled from an adult with an advanced solid tumor such as melanoma, head and neck, liver or kidney cancer. The CDR3 runs from the conserved cysteine through the conserved F or W. D genes are given only for firm matches. Size tells how often a clone was seen (once, few, many) or the class of an expanded clone, and some rows leave it out.

d_call | clone_size | j_call | v_call | cdr3_nt | cdr3_aa
. | . | TRBJ2-5 | TRBV29-1 | TGCAGCGTTACGGAGGGGGGCGGGTACCAAGAGACCCAGTACTTC | CSVTEGGGYQETQYF
. | . | TRBJ2-5 | TRBV2 | TGTGCCAGCAGGGGTAGAGAGACCCAGTACTTC | CASRGRETQYF
TRBD1 | . | TRBJ1-1 | TRBV9 | TGTGCCAGCAGCGTAGGTCAAGGGGGCTACACTGAAGCTTTCTTT | CASSVGQGGYTEAFF
. | . | TRBJ1-5 | TRBV5-5 | TGTGCCAGCAGCTTGGCCAACAGTCAGCCCCAGCATTTT | CASSLANSQPQHF
. | . | TRBJ2-7 | TRBV19 | TGTGCCAGTAGTCCTACAGGGTACGAGCAGTACTTC | CASSPTGYEQYF
. | . | TRBJ1-1 | TRBV9 | TGTGCCAGCAGCGTAGAGAAGACACAGAACACTGAAGCTTTCTTT | CASSVEKTQNTEAFF
. | . | TRBJ1-1 | TRBV19 | TGTGCCAGTAGTATCGGGTGGGGGAGGGACACTGAAGCTTTCTTT | CASSIGWGRDTEAFF
. | . | TRBJ2-3 | TRBV29-1 | TGCAGCGTTGTCTTCACGAACACAGATACGCAGTATTTT | CSVVFTNTDTQYF
TRBD1 | . | TRBJ1-5 | TRBV7-8 | TGTGCCAGCAGCAGGACAGGGGATCAGCCCCAGCATTTT | CASSRTGDQPQHF
TRBD1 | . | TRBJ2-7 | TRBV30 | TGTGCCTGGAACAGGGGGCCCTACGAGCAGTACTTC | CAWNRGPYEQYF
TRBD2 | . | TRBJ2-1 | TRBV7-9 | TGTGCCAGCAGCATATTAGCGGGAGGGCCGGGCAATGAGCAGTTCTTC | CASSILAGGPGNEQFF
TRBD2 | . | TRBJ2-2 | TRBV12-5 | TGTGCTAGTGGTTTAGGGGGACTAGGGTACACCGGGGAGCTGTTTTTT | CASGLGGLGYTGELFF
TRBD1 | . | TRBJ2-7 | TRBV7-1 | TGTGCCAGCAGCCACCGGGACAGGAACTACGAGCAGTACTTC | CASSHRDRNYEQYF
. | few | TRBJ2-1 | TRBV28 | TGTGCCAGCAGCAGGAGTGAGCAGTTCTTC | CASSRSEQFF
TRBD1 | . | TRBJ1-2 | TRBV5-1 | TGCGCCAGCAGCGCAAGACAGGGGGACGGCTACACCTTC | CASSARQGDGYTF
. | . | TRBJ2-1 | TRBV28 | TGTGCCAGCTTGTGGGGGGGGGCATCCTACAATGAGCAGTTCTTC | CASLWGGASYNEQFF
. | . | TRBJ2-7 | TRBV6-5 | TGTGCCAGCAGTTATACGGCAGGGGCGTCCTACGAGCAGTACTTC | CASSYTAGASYEQYF
. | . | TRBJ1-5 | TRBV5-8 | TGTGCCAGCAGCTTGGCGGAGGGGGGAAGGCAGCCCCAGCATTTT | CASSLAEGGRQPQHF
. | . | TRBJ2-1 | TRBV7-6 | TGTGCCAGCAGCTATGGGAATGGTGAGCAGTTCTTC | CASSYGNGEQFF
. | . | TRBJ2-7 | TRBV4-3 | TGCGCCAGCAGCCAATCGGCCTTTACCTACGAGCAGTACTTC | CASSQSAFTYEQYF
TRBD1 | . | TRBJ1-1 | TRBV11-2 | TGTGCCAGCAGCACACGACCGGGACAGGGAGCTTTCTTT | CASSTRPGQGAFF
. | . | TRBJ1-1 | TRBV5-1 | TGCGCCAGCGGACAGACTGGGAACACTGAAGCTTTCTTT | CASGQTGNTEAFF
. | . | TRBJ1-6 | TRBV12-5 | TGTGCTAGTGGTTTGACAGACAGTCCCCTCCACTTT | CASGLTDSPLHF
. | . | TRBJ1-2 | TRBV7-6 | TGTGCCAGCAGCTTAGGGACACAAACTAACTATGGCTACACCTTC | CASSLGTQTNYGYTF
. | once | TRBJ2-3 | TRBV27 | TGTGCCAGCAGTTTCAGGGAAACAGATACGCAGTATTTT | CASSFRETDTQYF
. | . | TRBJ1-1 | TRBV2 | TGTGCCAGCGTGAGGCCAGGGGAGGGCGGCACTGAAGCTTTCTTT | CASVRPGEGGTEAFF
TRBD2 | . | TRBJ2-2 | TRBV10-3 | TGTGCCATCAGTGCCAGCGGGAGTAACACCGGGGAGCTGTTTTTT | CAISASGSNTGELFF
. | . | TRBJ1-6 | TRBV30 | TGTGCCTGGAGTGGACAGGTCTCACCCCTCCACTTT | CAWSGQVSPLHF
. | . | TRBJ1-4 | TRBV5-1 | TGCGCCAGCAGCGGGGGGCCTAATGAAAAACTGTTTTTT | CASSGGPNEKLFF
TRBD2 | . | TRBJ2-7 | TRBV4-2 | TGTGCCAGCAGCCAATTCGTCCCGGGGGGGGCGACCCCTTACGAGCAGTACTTC | CASSQFVPGGATPYEQYF
TRBD2 | . | TRBJ2-3 | TRBV7-9 | TGTGCCAGCAGCTTAGGGGCGGGGGGGATAGATACGCAGTATTTT | CASSLGAGGIDTQYF
. | . | TRBJ2-3 | TRBV4-1 | TGCGCCAGCAGCCAAGATCCCGTGGGCTCACGGCTTGGCGATACGCAGTATTTT | CASSQDPVGSRLGDTQYF
. | . | TRBJ2-5 | TRBV4-1 | TGCGCCAGCAGAGGGATCCAAGAGACCCAGTACTTC | CASRGIQETQYF
TRBD1 | . | TRBJ2-4 | TRBV4-1 | TGCGCCAGCAGCCATCCCTTGGGACAGAGAATAGCCAAAAACATTCAGTACTTC | CASSHPLGQRIAKNIQYF
. | . | TRBJ2-1 | TRBV28 | TGTGCCAGCAGTTTGGGGGGCCCCTACAATGAGCAGTTCTTC | CASSLGGPYNEQFF
. | . | TRBJ2-5 | TRBV7-9 | TGTGCCATTCGGAGTCTTGAAAAGACCCAGTACTTC | CAIRSLEKTQYF
. | . | TRBJ1-4 | TRBV25-1 | TGTGCCAGCAAGACCTACGGGGGCGAAAAACTGTTTTTT | CASKTYGGEKLFF
TRBD2 | . | TRBJ2-5 | TRBV7-8 | TGTGCCAGCAGCCCAGAGGTAGCGGGAGGCGGAGAGACCCAGTACTTC | CASSPEVAGGGETQYF
. | once | TRBJ1-1 | TRBV7-8 | TGTGCCAGCAGCTTCCCCGGAGCCCTGAACACTGAAGCTTTCTTT | CASSFPGALNTEAFF
. | . | TRBJ2-7 | TRBV30 | TGTGCCTGGAGTGTACGGAGAACCCACTACGAGCAGTACTTC | CAWSVRRTHYEQYF
TRBD1 | . | TRBJ2-5 | TRBV30 | TGTGCCTGGAGTGCCGGGACAGGGGGGGAGACCCAGTACTTC | CAWSAGTGGETQYF
. | . | TRBJ1-3 | TRBV11-2 | TGTGCCAGCACCCAGTGGGGGGTCGGTGCGAGAGGAAACACCATATATTTT | CASTQWGVGARGNTIYF
TRBD1 | . | TRBJ1-5 | TRBV25-1 | TGTGCCAGCAGTGATCCTCCCCGGGACAGGGGGCGCGTTCAGCCCCAGCATTTT | CASSDPPRDRGRVQPQHF
. | . | TRBJ1-4 | TRBV4-1 | TGCGCCAGCAGCCTAGGGAATGAAGGATGGGAAAAACTGTTTTTT | CASSLGNEGWEKLFF